The subject of this entry is one T cell receptor (beta chain). Antigen unknown. TCRdb re-called the 5' RACE reads and gives one entry per CDR3 protein, without DNA. With fewer than 400,000 distinct CDR3 sequences in the sample, the ten largest clones hold 5% to 6%. This sample was taken from a study of monozygotic twins with inflammatory bowel disease. The CDR3 contains 14 residues. Germline CDR1 reads MDHEN; CDR2 reads SYDVKM. Whole-study findings and limits: Subtypes among T cells remained indistinguishable.

V gene TRBV28 combines with J gene TRBJ2-7. The specimen sequenced was blood. This sequence originates from a human donor with ulcerative colitis or Crohn's disease, or a healthy co-twin of an affected twin (not recorded which). This CDR3 is CASSFQGGSYEQYF.